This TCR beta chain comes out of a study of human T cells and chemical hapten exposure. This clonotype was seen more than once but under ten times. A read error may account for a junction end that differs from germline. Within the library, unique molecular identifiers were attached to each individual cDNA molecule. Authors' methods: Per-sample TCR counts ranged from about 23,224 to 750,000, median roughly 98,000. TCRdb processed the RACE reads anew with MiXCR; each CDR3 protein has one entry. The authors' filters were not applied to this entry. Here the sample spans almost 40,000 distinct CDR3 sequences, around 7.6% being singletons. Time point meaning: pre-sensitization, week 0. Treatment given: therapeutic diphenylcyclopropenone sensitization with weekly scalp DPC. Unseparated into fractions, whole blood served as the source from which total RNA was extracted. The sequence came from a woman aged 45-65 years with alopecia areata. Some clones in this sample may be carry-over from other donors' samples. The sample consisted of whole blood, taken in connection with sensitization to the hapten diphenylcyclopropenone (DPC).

CDR3 amino acids: CSAEWSQSGYTF. As DNA, the CDR3 is TGCAGCGCTGAATGGTCCCAAAGTGGCTACACCTTC. The chain is built from TRBV29-1 and TRBJ1-2, with unresolved D. This CDR3 has 12 residues. Looked up from germline, CDR1 is SQVTM and CDR2 is ANQGSEA.